One sample yielded the 30 T cell receptor beta chains listed below, sequenced in a study of early T cells in non-severe SARS-CoV-2 infection. TCRdb analysed the 5' RACE reads with MiXCR anew, one entry per CDR3 protein. Counted here are roughly 97,000 distinct CDR3 sequences, 9.5% to 11% occurring once; the ten biggest clones make up around 4.6%. The source was whole blood, collected at baseline. Receptor source: an adult who was a healthcare worker with PCR-confirmed SARS-CoV-2 infection or an uninfected control (not recorded which).

This clonotype was counted between two and nine times. V and J are TRBV13 and TRBJ2-7, with 15 nucleotides matching TRBD2. After removal of 5 bases from V and 7 bases from J, the junction contained 9 bases not matched to a gene. The germline V gene has CDR1 PRHDT and CDR2 FYEKMQ (reference sequence). CDR3 length equals 16 residues. The CDR3 nucleotides are TGTGCCAGCAGCGCGGGACTAGCGGGAGGAGCGAGGGAGCAGTACTTC. This codes for CASSAGLAGGAREQYF.

Only a few counts were recorded for this clonotype. The genes are TRBV11-2 and TRBJ2-2, with 11 bases identical to TRBD2. Trimming took 5 bases from V and 7 from J; bases not matched to a gene: 6. The CDR3 is 15 residues long. Germline V gene data show CDR1 as SGHAT and CDR2 as FQNNGV. The CDR3 sequence is CASSNTGTSGGELFF. Here the CDR3 DNA reads TGTGCCAGCAGCAACACCGGGACTAGCGGCGGGGAGCTGTTTTTT.

This chain connects TRBV5-6 to TRBJ1-1, with 8 bases matching TRBD1. Germline V gives CDR1 SGHDT, CDR2 YYEEEE. There are 13 residues in the CDR3. The ends lost 3 bases at V and 9 bases at J; junction bases unmatched: 7. Here the CDR3 reads CASSSDRGVKAFF. CDR3 in DNA: TGTGCCAGCAGCTCAGACAGGGGAGTTAAAGCTTTCTTT.

In this sample, this clonotype turned up a few times. This CDR3 is CASSLGPGDSPLHF. In DNA, the CDR3 is TGTGCCAGCAGCCTTGGACCGGGAGACTCACCCCTCCACTTT. This chain joins TRBV7-2 and TRBJ1-6; D uncertain. The CDR3 sequence is 14 residues long. Germline lookup yields CDR1 SGHTA and CDR2 FQGNSA. V lost 5 bases and J lost 10, with 15 bases in between.

This clonotype was detected many times. The chain employs TRBV28 and TRBJ2-3; D may correspond to TRBD1 or TRBD2 (6 bases each). The CDR3 has 15 residues. Trimming cost V 4 bases and J 3 bases, with 14 bases left between them. Germline V CDR1 and CDR2: MDHEN, SYDVKM. CDR3 sequence reads: CASSSNREVTDTQYF. The CDR3 DNA reads TGTGCCAGCAGTTCGAACAGGGAGGTAACAGATACGCAGTATTTT.

This clonotype has a handful of counts. V gene TRBV27 combines with J gene TRBJ2-1, with D perhaps matching TRBD2 (6 bases). CDR1 and CDR2 from the germline V gene are MNHEY and SMNVEV (reference sequence). The CDR3 is made up of 16 amino acids. V shed 3 bases and J shed 3 bases, with 15 bases lying between them. In DNA, the CDR3 is TGTGCCAGCAGTTTCCTGACTAGATGGGACTACAATGAGCAGTTCTTC. The encoded protein is CASSFLTRWDYNEQFF.

This clonotype was counted ten times or more. The chain combines TRBV7-3 with TRBJ2-1; TRBD2 aligns across 7 bases. V lost 5 bases to trimming and J lost 11 bases; unmatched junction nucleotides: 15. Per germline, CDR1 SGHTA and CDR2 FQGTGA. CDR3 length: 15 residues. For the CDR3, the DNA is TGTGCCAGCAGCGCAACTAGCGACTGGTTCGGGAAGCAGTTCTTC. Translated: CASSATSDWFGKQFF.

This clonotype has only a few counts. The V and J genes are TRBV20-1 and TRBJ2-1; D possibly corresponds to TRBD1 (6 bases). The CDR3 length is 13 residues. Germline V gene lookup returns CDR1 DFQATT and CDR2 SNEGSKA (reference sequence). V lost 6 bases to trimming and J lost 5 bases, with 14 bases between them. In nucleotides, the CDR3 is TGCAGTGCGTCGACAGGTGCTGACAATGAGCAGTTCTTC. This encodes CSASTGADNEQFF.

This clonotype came up many times. This chain joins TRBV7-2 and TRBJ2-1; tentative D call: TRBD2 (5 bases). Trimming removed 4 bases from V and 9 bases from J, with 13 bases in between. The CDR3 totals 13 residues. CDR1 is SGHTA, CDR2 FQGNSA, per germline. CDR3 region: CASSSSLAGEQFF. CDR3 sequence (DNA): TGTGCCAGCAGCTCCAGTCTCGCGGGTGAGCAGTTCTTC.

Here the CDR3 reads CASSPYRTTNEKLFF. CDR3 nucleotide sequence: TGTGCCAGCAGCCCGTACAGGACAACTAATGAAAAACTGTTTTTT. The chain is built from TRBV27 and TRBJ1-4; TRBD1 might be the D (5 bases). Trimming removed 6 bases from V and 0 bases from J, with 11 bases in between. Germline-derived CDR1 and CDR2 are MNHEY and SMNVEV (reference sequence). This CDR3 comprises 15 residues.

This clonotype showed up just a few times. The chain employs TRBV12-3 or TRBV12-4 and TRBJ1-6, with 9 bases matching TRBD1. The CDR3 extends over 14 amino acids. V was pared by 2 bases and J by 7 bases, with 0 bases of the junction left unmatched. CDR3 in amino acids: CASSLTGGNSPLHF. DNA of the CDR3: TGTGCCAGCAGTTTAACAGGGGGCAATTCACCCCTCCACTTT.

For the CDR3, the DNA is TGTGCCAGCAGCCGGAATCTAAAAGGGGAGCTGTTTTTT. Amino acid sequence: CASSRNLKGELFF. This chain joins TRBV3-1 and TRBJ2-2; unclear D gene. Germline V gene data show CDR1 as LGHDT and CDR2 as YNNKEL (reference sequence). The V end was cut by 4 bases, the J end by 8 bases, with 11 bases between. CDR3 length: 13 residues.

The V call is TRBV7-9, the J call TRBJ2-1, with D possibly matching TRBD2 (6 bases). Trimming stripped 1 base from V and 8 bases from J, with 12 bases between. There are 14 residues in the CDR3. CDR1 SEHNR and CDR2 FQNEAQ come from the germline V gene (reference sequence). CDR3 loop: CASSLVGGNDEQFF. CDR3 nucleotide sequence: TGTGCCAGCAGCTTAGTGGGCGGGAACGATGAGCAGTTCTTC.

This clonotype was counted only a few times. The J gene is TRBJ2-1, the V gene TRBV14; D not resolved. The CDR3 spans 13 residues. Germline CDR1 is SGHDN and CDR2 is FVKESK. V was shortened by 7 bases and J by 4 bases, with 11 bases between the two germline ends. The CDR3 loop is CASNRSPYNEQFF. The CDR3 nucleotides read TGTGCCAGCAATCGTAGTCCATACAATGAGCAGTTCTTC.

The chain is built from TRBV10-2 and TRBJ1-1, with D possibly TRBD1 on 6 matching bases. The V end was cut by 3 bases, the J end by 9 bases, with 11 bases between. Germline values: CDR1 WSHSY, CDR2 SAAADI. The CDR3 has 12 amino acids. CDR3 bases: TGCGCCAGCAGTGATAAGGGGGGGAAAGCTTTCTTT. Translation: CASSDKGGKAFF.

This clonotype was detected many times. The chain is built from TRBV6-2 or TRBV6-3 and TRBJ1-5, with D possibly matching TRBD1 (6 bases). The V and J ends lost 2 bases and 0 bases respectively, with 8 bases between them. Germline V CDR1 and CDR2: MNHEY, SVGEGT. This CDR3 has 15 residues. The chain's CDR3 is CASSYHRDSNQPQHF. Written as DNA, the CDR3 is TGTGCCAGCAGTTACCACAGGGATAGCAATCAGCCCCAGCATTTT.

V is TRBV3-1 and J is TRBJ2-3; TRBD2 matches 7 bases. With V trimmed by 0 bases and J by 4 bases, 4 bases remained unmatched. CDR3 size: 15 residues. Germline loops: CDR1 LGHDT, CDR2 YNNKEL (reference sequence). In DNA form, the CDR3 reads TGTGCCAGCAGCCAAGATGCGGGAGTTGCAGATACGCAGTATTTT. This codes for CASSQDAGVADTQYF.

The CDR3 bases are TGTGCCAGCAGCTTGGGACCCCCGGCCAATGAGCAGTTCTTC. As protein: CASSLGPPANEQFF. The chain carries TRBV7-9 and TRBJ2-1; the D gene could be TRBD1 or TRBD2 (5 bases each). V was shortened by 3 bases and J by 6 bases, with 12 bases between the two germline ends. From germline, CDR1 is SEHNR and CDR2 FQNEAQ (reference sequence). The CDR3 spans 14 residues.

This clonotype was detected a few times. The chain combines TRBV7-9 with TRBJ1-2, with D perhaps matching TRBD1 (6 bases). V lost 3 bases and J 8 bases, leaving 19 bases between the germline ends. The CDR3 length is 15 residues. The germline gives CDR1 SEHNR, CDR2 FQNEAQ (reference sequence). CDR3 bases: TGTGCCAGCAGCTTCCCTGGGGGCCATCCGACGGGCTACACCTTC. This translates into CASSFPGGHPTGYTF.

The CDR3 DNA follows: TGCAGCGTTGAATGGACAGCCCATCAAGAGACCCAGTACTTC. Translating it yields CSVEWTAHQETQYF. V usage is TRBV29-1 and J usage is TRBJ2-5, with a weak D call TRBD1 (6 bases). The length of the CDR3 is 14 residues. Germline lookup yields CDR1 SQVTM and CDR2 ANQGSEA. V was trimmed by 2 bases and J by 2 bases, leaving 12 bases between them.

The V and J genes are TRBV7-2 and TRBJ2-7; D could derive from TRBD1 or TRBD2 (6 bases each). Between the trimmed V and J ends, which lost 2 bases and 5 bases, there was a span of 10 bases. The CDR3 consists of 13 residues. Germline V gene data show CDR1 as SGHTA and CDR2 as FQGNSA. This chain's CDR3 is CASSLRGAHEQYF. The CDR3 nucleotides are TGTGCCAGCAGCTTAAGGGGGGCCCACGAGCAGTACTTC.

This clonotype was recorded a few times. The chain recombines TRBV12-3 or TRBV12-4 with TRBJ1-1, with D uncertain. The CDR3 runs to 13 residues. The V gene lost 1 base and the J gene lost 1 base, with 4 bases spanning the gap. CDR3 in DNA: TGTGCCAGCAGTTTAGTACGGAACACTGAAGCTTTCTTT. Translation gives CASSLVRNTEAFF.

The chain carries TRBV10-3 and TRBJ2-5; 8 bases agree with TRBD2. The CDR3 has 15 amino acids. The germline V gene has CDR1 ENHRY and CDR2 SYGVKD. After removal of 5 bases from V and 7 bases from J, the junction contained 12 bases not matched to a gene. The CDR3 region has the DNA TGTGCCATCAGTTCTTCCGGGACTAGTATCTGGACCCAGTACTTC. Translating gives CAISSSGTSIWTQYF.

As for this clonotype: A read error may explain this, as a much larger clone is one base away. The chain carries TRBV29-1 and TRBJ2-7; D is undetermined. Germline loops: CDR1 SQVTM, CDR2 ANQGSEA. There are 13 residues in the CDR3. This CDR3 reads CGVRERNTYEQYF. The CDR3 DNA sequence: TGCGGCGTCCGAGAGCGTAATACCTACGAGCAGTACTTC.

This clonotype was observed a handful of times. The genes are TRBV7-2 and TRBJ2-3; no definite D call. Germline loops: CDR1 SGHTA, CDR2 FQGNSA. The CDR3 covers 14 residues. V was pared by 4 bases and J by 9 bases, with 17 bases between. The CDR3 is CASSSAQAPRTQYF. The CDR3 nucleotides read TGTGCCAGCAGCTCCGCGCAGGCGCCGCGGACGCAGTATTTT.

V is TRBV24-1 and J is TRBJ2-5, with a tentative D call TRBD2 (5 bases). Looked up from germline, CDR1 is KGHDR and CDR2 is SFDVKD. The CDR3 sequence is 13 residues long. With 9 bases removed from V and 1 base from J, the gap between germline ends came to 11 bases. CDR3 in DNA: TGTGCCACCGGAGAGGGTTCCCAAGAGACCCAGTACTTC. Translation gives CATGEGSQETQYF.

In its sample, this clonotype was seen many times. The V and J genes are TRBV19 and TRBJ1-5; the D is unclear. CDR3 length equals 14 residues. Trimming cost V 3 bases and J 0 bases, with 6 bases left between them. In germline, CDR1 is LNHDA, CDR2 SQIVND (reference sequence). CDR3 in amino acids: CASSIFSSNQPQHF. The CDR3 DNA is TGTGCCAGTAGTATCTTCTCTAGCAATCAGCCCCAGCATTTT.

This chain links TRBV24-1 with TRBJ2-3; D gene ambiguous. CDR3 length: 14 amino acids. CDR1 and CDR2 from the germline V gene are KGHDR and SFDVKD. Trimming stripped 3 bases from V and 5 bases from J, with 11 bases between. The CDR3, as DNA: TGTGCCACCAGTGATCCCCTGCGCAGAGATACGCAGTATTTT. It specifies CATSDPLRRDTQYF.

This chain connects TRBV7-2 to TRBJ2-3; 11 bases are a match to TRBD2. The V gene end was trimmed by 5 bases and the J gene end by 3 bases; junction bases not matched to a gene: 4. CDR3 length: 15 residues. CDR1 is SGHTA and CDR2 is FQGNSA in the germline V gene. The DNA for the CDR3 is TGTGCCAGCAGCGAAGGGACTAGCGGAACAGATACGCAGTATTTT. Translated, it gives CASSEGTSGTDTQYF.

This clonotype was counted a single time. The V call is TRBV7-9, the J call TRBJ2-7; 10 nucleotides align to TRBD2. The J call may be wrong; the DNA end is better matched by TRBJ2-1. CDR3 length equals 17 residues. Germline V gives CDR1 SEHNR, CDR2 FQNEAQ (reference sequence). The CDR3 sequence: CASSRAIIGTSDYEQFF. In nucleotides, the CDR3 is TGTGCCAGCAGCCGGGCCATAATTGGGACTAGCGACTACGAGCAGTTCTTC.